The entry below gives a single T cell receptor beta chain sequence along with its context. The data are from a study of shared clonotypes between healthy human individuals. CDR3 length: 15 amino acids. J lost 6 bases, V lost 5 bases, and 11 bases had no gene match. The germline V gene has CDR1 SGHAT and CDR2 FQNNGV. Here immunoSEQ multiplex PCR was the method, and the copy in TCRdb shows in-frame clones only, minus some. The sample shows about 1 million clones, roughly 70% of them seen only once. The sequence came from a man aged 18 to 29 in good health. The sequenced sample consisted of memory CD4+ T cells sorted from blood. As for subset: CD45RA-negative fraction. J is TRBJ1-1 and V is TRBV11-2; 8 bases align to TRBD1. The CDR3 sequence is CASSKRQGLGAEAFF. Written as DNA, the CDR3 is TGTGCCAGCAGCAAAAGACAGGGGTTGGGCGCTGAAGCTTTCTTT.